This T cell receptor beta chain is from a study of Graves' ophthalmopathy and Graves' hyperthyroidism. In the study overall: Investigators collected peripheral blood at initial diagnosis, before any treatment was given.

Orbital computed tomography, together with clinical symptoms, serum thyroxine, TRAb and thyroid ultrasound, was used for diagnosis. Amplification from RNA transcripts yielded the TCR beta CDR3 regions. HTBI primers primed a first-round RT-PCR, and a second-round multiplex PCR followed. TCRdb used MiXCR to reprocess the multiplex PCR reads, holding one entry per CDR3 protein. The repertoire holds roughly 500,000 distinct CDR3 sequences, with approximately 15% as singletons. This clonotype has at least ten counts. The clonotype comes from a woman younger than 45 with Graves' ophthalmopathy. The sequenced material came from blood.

CDR3 region: CATQREMTYEQYF. The CDR3 DNA follows: TGTGCCACCCAGCGGGAGATGACCTACGAGCAGTACTTC. The gene calls are TRBV12-3 or TRBV12-4 and TRBJ2-7; 8 nucleotides agree with TRBD2. The V and J ends lost 10 bases and 2 bases, in that order; junction bases with no gene match: 7. This CDR3 has 13 residues.